This T cell receptor beta chain appears in the sequencing data of a study of beta chain features in type 1 diabetes. Study as a whole: Age, gender, cell numbers and subset yield matched between patients and controls. All of the samples together had 95 million to 140 million sorted cells examined. Broader study findings: Junctions at VDJ sites from type 1 diabetes patients had fewer insertions and more deletions.

Each of the CD4+ naive, central memory, regulatory and stem cell-like memory populations was sorted via CD45RO/CCR7/CD25/CD127/CD95/CD27. TCRB transcripts that were expressed got sequenced, as all of the isolated RNA had been reverse transcribed. Repertoires were generated with immunoSEQ multiplex PCR, while TCRdb's copy carries only in-frame clones and drops some. The data show about 620,000 clones, 15% to 18% seen once. This clone was recorded a few times. Its antigen is unidentified. CDR1 is SGHTA and CDR2 is FQGNSA in the germline V gene. The CDR3 extends over 15 amino acids. Trimming took off 0 bases at V and 4 bases at J, with 12 bases between the two ends.

The chain couples TRBV7-2 to TRBJ1-1; no reliable D call. The source of this sequence is a man aged 18 to 30 in good health. Material: naive CD4+ T cells from blood. CDR3 nucleotides: TGTGCCAGCAGCTTAGCCGGTAAAGCGGCCACTGAAGCTTTCTTT. Encoded protein: CASSLAGKAATEAFF.